The 14 T cell receptor beta chains reported below all come from one sample, sequenced in a study of OX40 agonist ivuxolimab in advanced cancers. Some clones are missing from TCRdb's copy, which holds only in-frame ones; the method was immunoSEQ multiplex PCR. The data show about 70,000 clones, approximately 86% seen once. The specimen was CD4+ or CD8+ T cells sorted from blood, collected in a trial of the OX40 agonist ivuxolimab. These receptors were taken from an adult with an advanced solid tumor such as melanoma, head and neck, liver or kidney cancer.

This chain joins TRBV7-2 and TRBJ1-6; no firm D call. Germline assignment: CDR1 SGHTA and CDR2 FQGNSA. The CDR3 has 16 residues. V lost 4 bases and J lost 0, with 10 bases in between. The CDR3 coding sequence is TGTGCCAGCAGCTCCTCCTGGGGCTCCTATAATTCACCCCTCCACTTT. Translated: CASSSSWGSYNSPLHF.

This chain uses TRBV5-4 with TRBJ1-1; D gene ambiguous. This CDR3 contains 15 residues. CDR1 and CDR2 from the germline V gene are SGHNT and YYREEE (reference sequence). V lost 3 bases and J 3 bases, leaving 15 bases between the germline ends. The CDR3: CASSSLGRQDTEAFF. In DNA form, the CDR3 reads TGTGCCAGCAGCTCGCTGGGTCGGCAGGACACTGAAGCTTTCTTT.

V gene TRBV5-1 combines with J gene TRBJ2-1; tentatively, D is TRBD2 (6 bases). CDR3 length: 14 residues. Per the germline V gene, CDR1 is SGHRS and CDR2 is YFSETQ. Trimming took 3 bases from V and 6 from J, leaving 13 bases between them. DNA for the CDR3: TGCGCCAGCAGCTCGCCGGGACTCGGCAATGAGCAGTTCTTC. Translated: CASSSPGLGNEQFF.

V usage is TRBV7-3 and J usage is TRBJ2-3, with TRBD1 as a possible D gene (6 bases). Trimming cost V 5 bases and J 0 bases, with 15 bases left between them. Germline V gene data show CDR1 as SGHTA and CDR2 as FQGTGA. This CDR3 spans 16 amino acids. CDR3 bases: TGTGCCAGCAGCCCAGGACAGTCCCGGAGCACAGATACGCAGTATTTT. Protein product: CASSPGQSRSTDTQYF.

V usage is TRBV9 and J usage is TRBJ2-3; the D gene is possibly TRBD2 (7 bases). Looked up from germline, CDR1 is SGDLS and CDR2 is YYNGEE. The CDR3 runs 14 residues. V dropped 1 base and J dropped 4 bases, with 10 bases sitting between them. The CDR3 reads CASSVTGGSDTQYF. In DNA, the CDR3 is TGTGCCAGCAGCGTAACGGGGGGCTCAGATACGCAGTATTTT.

V gene TRBV5-1 combines with J gene TRBJ1-1, with 10 bases aligning to TRBD1. Germline loops: CDR1 SGHRS, CDR2 YFSETQ. CDR3 length equals 14 residues. Losses at the gene ends were 5 bases for V and 6 bases for J; bases not matched to a gene: 7. The CDR3 loop is CASSDRGHIPEAFF. CDR3 in DNA: TGCGCCAGCAGTGACAGGGGGCACATACCTGAAGCTTTCTTT. The complete variable domain, with remaining parts taken from reference TRBV5-1 and TRBJ1-1, reads KAGVTQTPRYLIKTRGQQVTLSCSPISGHRSVSWYQQTPGQGLQFLFEYFSETQRNKGNFPGRFSGRQFSNSRSEMNVSTLELGDSALYLCASSDRGHIPEAFFGQGTRLTVV.

This chain links TRBV5-1 with TRBJ2-3, with TRBD1 identical over 7 bases. V shed 3 bases, J shed 4 bases, and the junction held 8 bases outside the gene matches. The CDR3 is 15 amino acids. CDR1 and CDR2 (germline): SGHRS, YFSETQ. The CDR3 sequence is CASSSDRVRADTQYF. The CDR3 DNA sequence: TGCGCCAGCAGCTCTGACAGGGTTCGGGCAGATACGCAGTATTTT.

The chain recombines TRBV5-4 with TRBJ1-2; unclear D gene. The germline gives CDR1 SGHNT, CDR2 YYREEE (reference sequence). The CDR3 extends over 14 amino acids. V shed 1 base and J shed 1 base, with 8 bases lying between them. CDR3 region: CASSLLGSNYGYTF. CDR3 nucleotides: TGTGCCAGCAGCTTGCTTGGGAGTAACTATGGCTACACCTTC.

V usage is TRBV5-4 and J usage is TRBJ2-5; 12 bases match TRBD1. The CDR3 length is 15 residues. CDR1 is SGHNT and CDR2 is YYREEE in the germline V gene (reference sequence). The junction had 6 bases not matched to a gene; V was cut back by 4 bases and J by 5 bases. Here the CDR3 reads CASSDRDRGRETQYF. The CDR3 bases are TGTGCCAGCAGCGACCGGGACAGGGGGCGGGAGACCCAGTACTTC. The full variable domain, with the rest looked up from reference TRBV5-4 and TRBJ2-5, is ETGVTQSPTHLIKTRGQQVTLRCSSQSGHNTVSWYQQALGQGPQFIFQYYREEENGRGNFPPRFSGLQFPNYSSELNVNALELDDSALYLCASSDRDRGRETQYFGPGTRLLVL.

The chain combines TRBV4-3 with TRBJ2-3, with 8 bases aligning to TRBD2. The CDR3 has 16 residues. The junction had 7 bases not matched to a gene; V was cut back by 1 base and J by 4 bases. Per germline, CDR1 LGHNA and CDR2 YSLEER. CDR3 in DNA: TGCGCCAGCAGCCAAGGGGGAGCGGGGGTCCCAGATACGCAGTATTTT. Protein product: CASSQGGAGVPDTQYF.

This clone was picked up one time. V is TRBV7-9 and J is TRBJ2-1; TRBD2 matches at 14 bases. The CDR3 sequence is 15 residues long. Per germline, CDR1 SEHNR and CDR2 FQNEAQ (reference sequence). The V and J ends lost 9 bases and 6 bases, in that order; junction bases with no gene match: 7. The CDR3: CASFRLAGGLNEQFF. Here the CDR3 DNA reads TGTGCCAGTTTCCGACTAGCGGGGGGGCTCAATGAGCAGTTCTTC. Full variable domain (outside the CDR3, taken from reference TRBV7-9 and TRBJ2-1): DTGVSQNPRHKITKRGQNVTFRCDPISEHNRLYWYRQTLGQGPEFLTYFQNEAQLEKSRLLSDRFSAERPKGSFSTLEIQRTEQGDSAMYLCASFRLAGGLNEQFFGPGTRLTVL.

The gene calls are TRBV30 and TRBJ1-4; D may be TRBD1 (5 bases). The CDR3 has 14 residues. Germline CDR1 reads GTSNPN; CDR2 reads SVGIG (reference sequence). The V end was cut by 2 bases, the J end by 0 bases, with 7 bases between. The CDR3 is CAWSRGATNEKLFF. The CDR3 DNA follows: TGTGCCTGGAGTCGAGGGGCAACTAATGAAAAACTGTTTTTT.

The V and J genes are TRBV6-1 and TRBJ2-5, with D possibly being TRBD2 (6 bases). Trimming removed 3 bases at V and 0 bases at J, with 8 bases between. Germline assignment: CDR1 MNHNS and CDR2 SASEGT. CDR3 size: 14 residues. CDR3 DNA: TGTGCCAGCAGTGAGGCGGGGTACCAAGAGACCCAGTACTTC. It codes for CASSEAGYQETQYF.

The rearrangement uses TRBV6-5 and TRBJ2-1; TRBD1 matches at 7 bases. Looked up from germline, CDR1 is MNHEY and CDR2 is SVGAGI. Trimming at V came to 8 bases and at J to 4 bases, leaving 5 bases not matched to a gene. The CDR3 has 13 amino acids. The CDR3 protein is CASRRDSYNEQFF. The CDR3 nucleotides are TGTGCCAGCCGCCGGGACAGTTACAATGAGCAGTTCTTC.